A selection of T cell receptor beta chains follows, all from one sample in a study of blood T cell repertoires in COVID-19. The data were produced by immunoSEQ multiplex PCR, yet TCRdb's version contains in-frame clones alone and is incomplete. The data show approximately 210,000 clones, with just under 85% seen just once and roughly 5% held by the top ten. Sequencing used peripheral blood. The receptors derive from a woman between 65 and 79 years old with active or convalescent COVID-19. The CDR3 runs from the conserved cysteine through the conserved F or W. A D gene is named only where the DNA matches it firmly. Clone sizes are given selectively: once, few, many, or a class where the clone is expanded.

V gene,D gene,J gene,clone size,CDR3 protein,CDR3 DNA
TRBV7-9,TRBD1,TRBJ2-5,NA,CASSSPGTGVVTQYF,TGTGCCAGCAGCTCACCCGGGACAGGGGTTGTGACCCAGTACTTC
TRBV6-2/TRBV6-3,TRBD2,TRBJ2-7,NA,CASSQGLAEAYEQYF,TGTGCCAGCAGTCAAGGACTAGCGGAGGCCTACGAGCAGTACTTC
TRBV5-1,TRBD2,TRBJ2-7,NA,CASSLVASGTKQYF,TGCGCCAGCAGCTTGGTAGCTAGCGGGACGAAGCAGTACTTC
TRBV3-1/TRBV3-2,TRBD2,TRBJ2-1,NA,CASSQVGRVEQFF,TGTGCCAGCAGCCAAGTAGGGAGGGTTGAGCAGTTCTTC
TRBV19,TRBD1,TRBJ1-1,NA,CASSTRQGGTEAFF,TGTGCCAGTAGTACCCGACAGGGGGGCACTGAAGCTTTCTTT
TRBV2,NA,TRBJ2-7,NA,CASSEKGLGDEQYF,TGTGCCAGCAGTGAAAAGGGGCTGGGTGACGAGCAGTACTTC
TRBV4-1,TRBD1,TRBJ2-1,NA,CASSRVFGTVNEQFF,TGCGCCAGCAGCCGAGTTTTCGGGACAGTCAATGAGCAGTTCTTC
TRBV10-3,NA,TRBJ2-5,once,CAISVRAQETQYF,TGTGCCATCAGTGTCCGAGCCCAAGAGACCCAGTACTTC
TRBV4-1,NA,TRBJ2-7,NA,CASSPRDLRTYEQYF,TGCGCCAGCAGCCCGCGGGACTTAAGGACCTACGAGCAGTACTTC
TRBV5-8,TRBD2,TRBJ2-7,NA,CASSLEGGRALFEQYF,TGTGCCAGCAGCTTGGAAGGCGGGAGGGCCCTCTTCGAGCAGTACTTC
TRBV6-2/TRBV6-3,NA,TRBJ2-7,NA,CASSYRGTESYEQYF,TGTGCCAGCAGTTACAGGGGGACCGAATCCTACGAGCAGTACTTC
TRBV5-1,TRBD2,TRBJ2-1,NA,CASSVGLGLAGGNPLNEQFF,TGCGCCAGCTCCGTGGGGCTGGGACTAGCGGGAGGTAACCCCCTTAATGAGCAGTTCTTC
TRBV19,TRBD1,TRBJ2-1,NA,CASNLGQALSTYNEQFF,TGTGCCAGTAACCTGGGACAGGCCCTGAGTACCTACAATGAGCAGTTCTTC
TRBV30,TRBD1,TRBJ2-7,NA,CAWSRGTGWEQYF,TGTGCCTGGAGTAGAGGGACAGGGTGGGAGCAGTACTTC
TRBV5-1,TRBD1,TRBJ2-5,few,CASSAGQGRETQYF,TGCGCCAGCAGCGCGGGACAGGGGAGAGAGACCCAGTACTTC
TRBV3-1/TRBV3-2,NA,TRBJ1-3,NA,CASSQAGNTIYF,TGTGCCAGCAGCCAAGCGGGAAACACCATATATTTT
TRBV5-4,TRBD1,TRBJ1-2,NA,CASSLDRGMGGYTF,TGTGCCAGCAGCTTGGACAGGGGAATGGGTGGCTACACCTTC
TRBV7-8,NA,TRBJ2-5,NA,CASSLSGQLIQETQYF,TGTGCCAGCAGCTTAAGCGGGCAGCTAATTCAAGAGACCCAGTACTTC
TRBV28,TRBD1,TRBJ2-7,NA,CASSDDRERLIYEQYF,TGTGCCAGCAGTGACGACAGGGAACGTCTAATCTACGAGCAGTACTTC